The 27 T cell receptor beta chains in this list originate from one sample, sequenced in a study of shared clonotypes between healthy human individuals (dated by TCRdb to 2020 to 2022). The method was the immunoSEQ multiplex PCR assay. In its TCRdb copy, this immuneACCESS table keeps in-frame sequences only and misses some clones. Where compared with another copy, unresolved V genes explain less than half of these, and the others have no known cause. The sample table shows about 2.3 million clones, and 90% to 95% are seen once. The ten largest clones represent 0.35% to 0.45% of the sample. The sequenced material came from naive CD4+ T cells from PBMCs. The intended sense of this specimen's cell subset or site label: CD45RA+ positively selected. These receptors all stem from a man aged 18-30 years in good health. Some clones in this sample may be carry-over from other donors' samples.

V and J are TRBV28 and TRBJ2-1; 8 nucleotides agree with TRBD2. This CDR3 spans 15 amino acids. The V and J ends lost 8 bases and 6 bases, in that order; junction bases with no gene match: 12. Germline CDR1 is MDHEN and CDR2 is SYDVKM. The CDR3: CASFERGNKVNEQFF. The CDR3 bases are TGTGCCAGCTTCGAGCGGGGGAATAAGGTCAATGAGCAGTTCTTC.

V usage is TRBV6-6 and J usage is TRBJ2-5; 8 bases match TRBD2. The CDR3 loop spans 13 amino acids. From germline, CDR1 is MNHNY and CDR2 SVGAGI (reference sequence). Germline trimming cut 10 bases from V and 3 bases from J; bases unmatched to any gene: 7. CDR3 amino acids: CATSLAVEETQYF. In DNA form, the CDR3 reads TGTGCCACCTCACTAGCGGTTGAAGAGACCCAGTACTTC.

This chain links TRBV7-7 with TRBJ2-5, with 7 nucleotides matching TRBD2. Germline V lookup: CDR1 SSHAT, CDR2 FNYEAQ (reference sequence). J gave up 2 bases and V 5 bases, and 11 bases lay outside the gene matches. The CDR3 consists of 16 residues. DNA for the CDR3: TGTGCCAGCAGCCCCAGGCTAGCGGCCTCACAAGAGACCCAGTACTTC. Its translation: CASSPRLAASQETQYF.

V and J are TRBV11-2 and TRBJ2-1; TRBD2 matches 9 bases. This CDR3 has 15 amino acids. Germline lookup yields CDR1 SGHAT and CDR2 FQNNGV. The V segment lost 0 bases and the J segment 11 bases; nucleotides outside the gene matches: 8. The CDR3 spells CASSLEVAGAPQQFF. Written as DNA, the CDR3 is TGTGCCAGCAGCTTAGAGGTAGCGGGAGCCCCCCAGCAGTTCTTC.

V and J are TRBV27 and TRBJ2-2; D perhaps matches TRBD2 (6 bases). This CDR3 spans 15 amino acids. The germline V and J ends were trimmed by 6 bases and 2 bases, with 13 bases remaining between them. Germline V gene lookup returns CDR1 MNHEY and CDR2 SMNVEV (reference sequence). In nucleotides, the CDR3 is TGTGCCAGCAGGACCGGGAGCCATAACACCGGGGAGCTGTTTTTT. Its protein is CASRTGSHNTGELFF.

J is TRBJ2-7 and V is TRBV7-9; D uncertain. V lost 7 bases, J lost 4 bases, and 11 bases lay in between. The CDR3 is 12 amino acids. Per germline, CDR1 SEHNR and CDR2 FQNEAQ (reference sequence). Written as DNA, the CDR3 is TGTGCCAGCACCGACACTCGGTACGAGCAGTACTTC. Translation: CASTDTRYEQYF.

Notes on this clone: The sample has other DNA sequences that encode this CDR3 too. The chain combines TRBV18 with TRBJ1-4, with D tentatively TRBD1 (6 bases). The CDR3 totals 13 residues. V gave up 3 bases and J gave up 8 bases, with 10 bases separating them. CDR1 and CDR2 (germline): KGHSH, LQKENI. CDR3 sequence (DNA): TGTGCCAGCTCACCGGGGGCCAGGGAAAAACTGTTTTTT. The encoded protein is CASSPGAREKLFF.

The V and J genes are TRBV27 and TRBJ2-2, with a tentative D call TRBD2 (5 bases). The V end lost 8 bases, the J end lost 5 bases, and 18 bases lay between the germline ends. The CDR3 covers 15 residues. Germline V gives CDR1 MNHEY, CDR2 SMNVEV (reference sequence). The CDR3 region is CASGAQPLETGELFF. The CDR3 DNA reads as TGTGCCAGCGGCGCACAACCACTAGAGACCGGGGAGCTGTTTTTT.

Notes on this clone: Other DNA sequences within the sample encode an identical CDR3. The CDR3 DNA is TGTGCCAGCAGCTTTGGCGGGAACACAGATACGCAGTATTTT. Translating gives CASSFGGNTDTQYF. The gene calls are TRBV7-3 and TRBJ2-3, with D possibly TRBD2 on 6 matching bases. V lost 3 bases and J 2 bases, leaving 9 bases between the germline ends. This CDR3 region has 14 residues. Looked up from germline, CDR1 is SGHTA and CDR2 is FQGTGA.

CDR3 amino acids: CASSVDRGSGNQPQHF. The CDR3 DNA is TGTGCCAGTAGTGTGGACAGGGGGTCCGGCAATCAGCCCCAGCATTTT. The V gene is TRBV19, the J gene TRBJ1-5, with 10 bases identical to TRBD1. The CDR3 has 16 residues. In germline, CDR1 is LNHDA, CDR2 SQIVND (reference sequence). V lost 5 bases to trimming and J lost 2 bases; unmatched junction nucleotides: 6.

The chain is built from TRBV4-2 and TRBJ2-7; TRBD1 matches 11 bases. The CDR3 runs to 16 residues. With V trimmed by 1 base and J by 2 bases, 4 bases remained unmatched. Germline CDR1 and CDR2: LGHNA and YNFKEQ. The CDR3 coding sequence is TGTGCCAGCAGCCAAGTGGGACAGGGGGGTACCTACGAGCAGTACTTC. This translates into CASSQVGQGGTYEQYF.

This chain joins TRBV5-8 and TRBJ1-2, with D perhaps matching TRBD1 (5 bases). Germline-derived CDR1 and CDR2 are SGHTS and YDEGEE. Trimming pared 0 bases from V and 5 bases from J, leaving 17 bases between. The CDR3 contains 16 residues. CDR3 bases: TGTGCCAGCAGCTTGGAGACCTCGACAGCCAATTATGGCTACACCTTC. Its translation is CASSLETSTANYGYTF.

V gene TRBV6-4 combines with J gene TRBJ2-1; weak D call: TRBD2 (5 bases). CDR3 length: 14 amino acids. Trimming stripped 8 bases from V and 2 bases from J, with 13 bases between. Germline CDR1 and CDR2: MRHNA and SNTAGT. DNA of the CDR3: TGTGCCAGCCGCCGCCTCGGGGCCTACAATGAGCAGTTCTTC. Protein: CASRRLGAYNEQFF.

V usage is TRBV7-9 and J usage is TRBJ1-3, with 8 bases that match TRBD1. With V trimmed by 0 bases and J by 0 bases, 7 bases remained unmatched. The CDR3 contains 18 residues. The V gene's germline CDR1 is SEHNR and CDR2 FQNEAQ (reference sequence). The CDR3 spells CASSLAVWQGASGNTIYF. CDR3 DNA: TGTGCCAGCAGCTTAGCTGTCTGGCAGGGGGCCTCTGGAAACACCATATATTTT.

This sequence joins TRBV10-3 and TRBJ2-4; D tentatively fits TRBD1 or TRBD2 (5 bases each). The germline V gene encodes CDR1 ENHRY and CDR2 SYGVKD. Trimming took 6 bases from V and 16 from J, leaving 19 bases between them. The CDR3 consists of 12 residues. In DNA, the CDR3 is TGTGCCATCAGCCCCGCCCAGGGACCATTATACTTC. This gives the protein CAISPAQGPLYF.

J is TRBJ2-2 and V is TRBV7-3; D possibly corresponds to TRBD1 (6 bases). V gave up 2 bases and J gave up 7 bases, with 11 bases separating them. Germline V gives CDR1 SGHTA, CDR2 FQGTGA. The CDR3 is 14 amino acids. The CDR3 sequence: CASSLGRGNGELFF. As DNA, the CDR3 is TGTGCCAGCAGCTTAGGAAGGGGGAACGGGGAGCTGTTTTTT.

The chain employs TRBV4-2 and TRBJ1-2; 8 nucleotides agree with TRBD1. J lost 3 bases, V lost 0 bases, and 3 bases had no gene match. CDR1 and CDR2 from the germline V gene are LGHNA and YNFKEQ. CDR3 length equals 15 residues. CDR3 sequence reads: CASSQDGQGDYGYTF. CDR3 sequence (DNA): TGTGCCAGCAGCCAAGATGGACAGGGAGACTATGGCTACACCTTC.

The chain uses TRBV30 and TRBJ2-7; maybe TRBD1 (6 bases). Germline CDR1 GTSNPN, CDR2 SVGIG (reference sequence). V was shortened by 0 bases and J by 6 bases, with 18 bases between the two germline ends. The length of the CDR3 is 15 residues. The CDR3 nucleotides are TGTGCCTGGAGTGTTAGGCCCGTACAGGGCGGCGAGCAGTACTTC. This gives the protein CAWSVRPVQGGEQYF.

Details on this clone: This sample includes further DNA sequences coding for the same CDR3. The chain uses TRBV6-1 and TRBJ2-5; the D is unclear. Trimming stripped 5 bases from V and 2 bases from J, with 6 bases between. Per the germline V gene, CDR1 is MNHNS and CDR2 is SASEGT. CDR3 size: 12 residues. The CDR3 nucleotides are TGTGCCAGCAGTAGGTCTCAAGAGACCCAGTACTTC. The encoded protein is CASSRSQETQYF.

The chain recombines TRBV9 with TRBJ2-1; 8 nucleotides agree with TRBD1. This CDR3 is built from 15 residues. Trimming removed 4 bases from V and 6 bases from J; junction bases left unmatched: 9. The V gene's germline CDR1 is SGDLS and CDR2 YYNGEE. The CDR3 sequence: CASSIGQGGGNEQFF. The DNA of the CDR3 is TGTGCCAGCAGCATTGGACAGGGTGGTGGCAATGAGCAGTTCTTC.

The J gene is TRBJ1-2, the V gene TRBV9, with D possibly being TRBD1 (5 bases). The V and J ends lost 0 bases and 4 bases respectively, with 13 bases between them. The length of the CDR3 is 15 residues. Germline assignment: CDR1 SGDLS and CDR2 YYNGEE. Here the CDR3 reads CASSVDQGMVYGYTF. The CDR3 nucleotides are TGTGCCAGCAGCGTAGATCAGGGCATGGTCTATGGCTACACCTTC. Using reference TRBV9 and TRBJ1-2 for the parts outside the CDR3, the full variable domain is DSGVTQTPKHLITATGQRVTLRCSPRSGDLSVYWYQQSLDQGLQFLIQYYNGEERAKGNILERFSAQQFPDLHSELNLSSLELGDSALYFCASSVDQGMVYGYTFGSGTRLTVV.

This chain joins TRBV6-5 and TRBJ1-2, with D perhaps matching TRBD1 (5 bases). Germline V gives CDR1 MNHEY, CDR2 SVGAGI. The CDR3 is made up of 14 amino acids. V was clipped by 0 bases and J by 4 bases, with 9 bases between them. In DNA, the CDR3 is TGTGCCAGCAGTTACTCGAACAGGCCCTATGGCTACACCTTC. Translation: CASSYSNRPYGYTF.

The chain is built from TRBV28 and TRBJ2-7, with D perhaps matching TRBD1 (5 bases). Looked up from germline, CDR1 is MDHEN and CDR2 is SYDVKM. Trimming pared 5 bases from V and 0 bases from J, leaving 14 bases between. This CDR3 spans 15 amino acids. In DNA, the CDR3 is TGTGCCAGCAGTCCTAACAGGAGAATCTCCTACGAGCAGTACTTC. This codes for CASSPNRRISYEQYF.

The J gene is TRBJ1-2, the V gene TRBV7-3; TRBD1 is a possible D gene (6 bases). Germline values: CDR1 SGHTA, CDR2 FQGTGA. This CDR3 spans 16 amino acids. Deletions cut 2 bases from V and 4 bases from J, with 17 bases between. The CDR3 DNA follows: TGTGCCAGCAGCTTATCCGCCCAGGACAGTCTCTATGGCTACACCTTC. It encodes CASSLSAQDSLYGYTF. Together with reference TRBV7-3 and TRBJ1-2, the CDR3 gives the full variable domain: GAGVSQTPSNKVTEKGKYVELRCDPISGHTALYWYRQSLGQGPEFLIYFQGTGAADDSGLPNDRFFAVRPEGSVSTLKIQRTERGDSAVYLCASSLSAQDSLYGYTFGSGTRLTVV.

The chain couples TRBV2 to TRBJ2-7, with a possible D match to TRBD2 (5 bases). V was pared by 8 bases and J by 2 bases, with 13 bases between. The CDR3 is made up of 13 amino acids. Germline values: CDR1 SNHLY, CDR2 FYNNEI. This CDR3 is CASGSSLPYEQYF. Written as DNA, the CDR3 is TGTGCCAGCGGGAGTTCTCTTCCCTACGAGCAGTACTTC. The variable domain in full, with the rest retrieved from reference TRBV2 and TRBJ2-7, is EPEVTQTPSHQVTQMGQEVILRCVPISNHLYFYWYRQILGQKVEFLVSFYNNEISEKSEIFDDQFSVERPDGSNFTLKIRSTKLEDSAMYFCASGSSLPYEQYFGPGTRLTVT.

This clone appeared once. The chain joins TRBV28 to TRBJ2-3; no definite D call. The CDR3 covers 14 residues. V was pared by 6 bases and J by 0 bases, with 10 bases between. Germline V gene lookup returns CDR1 MDHEN and CDR2 SYDVKM. This CDR3 is CASSRAISTDTQYF. CDR3 nucleotides: TGTGCCAGCAGCCGGGCCATTAGCACAGATACGCAGTATTTT.

This clone is a singleton in its sample. This chain uses TRBV27 with TRBJ2-1; 7 bases agree with TRBD2. This CDR3 spans 14 amino acids. Per the germline V gene, CDR1 is MNHEY and CDR2 is SMNVEV (reference sequence). Trimming at V came to 8 bases and at J to 4 bases, leaving 8 bases not matched to a gene. CDR3 nucleotides: TGTGCCAGCCTCGGACTAGGAAGGTACAATGAGCAGTTCTTC. It specifies CASLGLGRYNEQFF.